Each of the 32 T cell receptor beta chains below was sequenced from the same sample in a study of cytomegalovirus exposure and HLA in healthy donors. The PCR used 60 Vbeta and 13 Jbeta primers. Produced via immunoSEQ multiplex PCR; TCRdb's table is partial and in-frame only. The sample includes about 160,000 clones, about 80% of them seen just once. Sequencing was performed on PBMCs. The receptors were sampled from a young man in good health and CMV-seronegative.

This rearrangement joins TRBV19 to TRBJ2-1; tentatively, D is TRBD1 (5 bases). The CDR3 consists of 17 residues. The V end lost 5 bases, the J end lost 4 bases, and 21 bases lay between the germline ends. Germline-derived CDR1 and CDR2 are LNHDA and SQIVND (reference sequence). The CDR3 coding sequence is TGTGCCAGTAGTGCCCCAAGGGGCAGCTCGAGGTACAATGAGCAGTTCTTC. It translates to CASSAPRGSSRYNEQFF.

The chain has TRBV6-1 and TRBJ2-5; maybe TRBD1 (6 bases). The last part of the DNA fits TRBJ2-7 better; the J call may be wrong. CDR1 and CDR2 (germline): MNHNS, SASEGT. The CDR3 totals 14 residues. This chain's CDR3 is CASTRDQGGYEQYF. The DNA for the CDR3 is TGTGCCAGCACCCGGGACCAAGGGGGCTACGAGCAGTACTTC.

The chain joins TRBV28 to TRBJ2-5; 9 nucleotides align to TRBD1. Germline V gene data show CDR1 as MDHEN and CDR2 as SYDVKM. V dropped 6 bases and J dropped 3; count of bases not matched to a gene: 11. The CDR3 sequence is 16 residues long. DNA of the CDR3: TGTGCCAGCAGCATTAACCGGGACAGGGAGGAAGAGACCCAGTACTTC. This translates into CASSINRDREEETQYF.

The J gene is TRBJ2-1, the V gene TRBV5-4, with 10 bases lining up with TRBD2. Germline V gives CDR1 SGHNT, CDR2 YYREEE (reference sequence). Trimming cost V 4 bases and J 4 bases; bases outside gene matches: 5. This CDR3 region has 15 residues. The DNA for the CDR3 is TGTGCCAGCAGCCATAGCGGGGGGCGATACAATGAGCAGTTCTTC. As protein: CASSHSGGRYNEQFF.

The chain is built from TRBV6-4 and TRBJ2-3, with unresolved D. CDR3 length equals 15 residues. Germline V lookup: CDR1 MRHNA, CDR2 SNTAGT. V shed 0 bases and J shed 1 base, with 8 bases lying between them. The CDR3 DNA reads TGTGCCAGCAGTGACTCGATAGAGGGCACAGATACGCAGTATTTT. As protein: CASSDSIEGTDTQYF.

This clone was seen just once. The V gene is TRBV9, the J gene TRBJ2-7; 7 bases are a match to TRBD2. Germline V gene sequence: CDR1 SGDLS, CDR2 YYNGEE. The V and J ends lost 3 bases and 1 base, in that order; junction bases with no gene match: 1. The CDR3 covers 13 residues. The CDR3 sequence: CASSGGGSYEQYF. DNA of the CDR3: TGTGCCAGCAGCGGCGGGGGTTCCTACGAGCAGTACTTC.

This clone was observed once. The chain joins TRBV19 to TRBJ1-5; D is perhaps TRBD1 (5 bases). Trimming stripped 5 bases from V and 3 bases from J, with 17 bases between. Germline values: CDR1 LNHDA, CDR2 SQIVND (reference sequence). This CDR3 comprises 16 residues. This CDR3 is CASSDDRMAHNQPQHF. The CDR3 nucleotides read TGTGCCAGTAGTGACGACAGAATGGCCCACAATCAGCCCCAGCATTTT.

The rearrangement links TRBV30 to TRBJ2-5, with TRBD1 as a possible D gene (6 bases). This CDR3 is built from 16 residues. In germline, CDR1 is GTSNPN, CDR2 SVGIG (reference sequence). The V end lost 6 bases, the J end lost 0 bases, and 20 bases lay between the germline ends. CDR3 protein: CACSVSTWDNQETQYF. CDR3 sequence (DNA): TGTGCCTGTTCGGTAAGCACGTGGGACAACCAAGAGACCCAGTACTTC.

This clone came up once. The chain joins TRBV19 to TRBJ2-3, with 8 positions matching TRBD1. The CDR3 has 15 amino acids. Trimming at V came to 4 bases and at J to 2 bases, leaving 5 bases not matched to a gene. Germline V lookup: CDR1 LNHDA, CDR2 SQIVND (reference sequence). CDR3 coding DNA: TGTGCCAGTAGTAACAACAGGGGGTCCACAGATACGCAGTATTTT. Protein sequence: CASSNNRGSTDTQYF.

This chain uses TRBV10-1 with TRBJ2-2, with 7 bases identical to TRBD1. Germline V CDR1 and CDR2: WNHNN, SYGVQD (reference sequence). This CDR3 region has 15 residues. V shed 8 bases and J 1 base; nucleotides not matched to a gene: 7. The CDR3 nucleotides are TGCGCCAGCGGCAGGACAGGCTTGAACACCGGGGAGCTGTTTTTT. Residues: CASGRTGLNTGELFF.

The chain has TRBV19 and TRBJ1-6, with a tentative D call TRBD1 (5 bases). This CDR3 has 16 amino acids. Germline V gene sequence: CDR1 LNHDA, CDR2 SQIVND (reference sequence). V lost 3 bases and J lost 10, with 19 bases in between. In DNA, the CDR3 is TGTGCCAGTAGTATTTTCGCCGGGACCGGGGGGTCACCCCTCCACTTT. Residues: CASSIFAGTGGSPLHF.

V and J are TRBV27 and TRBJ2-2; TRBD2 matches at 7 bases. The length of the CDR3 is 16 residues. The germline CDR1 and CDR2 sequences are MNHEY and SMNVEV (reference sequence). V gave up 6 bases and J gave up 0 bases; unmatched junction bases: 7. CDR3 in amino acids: CASRRLAATNTGELFF. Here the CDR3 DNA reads TGTGCCAGCAGACGACTAGCAGCTACGAACACCGGGGAGCTGTTTTTT.

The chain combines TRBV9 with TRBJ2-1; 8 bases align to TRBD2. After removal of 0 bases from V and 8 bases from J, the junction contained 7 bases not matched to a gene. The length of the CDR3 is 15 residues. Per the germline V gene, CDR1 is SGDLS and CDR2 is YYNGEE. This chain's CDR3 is CASSVDGRAYDEQFF. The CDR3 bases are TGTGCCAGCAGCGTAGACGGGAGGGCTTATGATGAGCAGTTCTTC.

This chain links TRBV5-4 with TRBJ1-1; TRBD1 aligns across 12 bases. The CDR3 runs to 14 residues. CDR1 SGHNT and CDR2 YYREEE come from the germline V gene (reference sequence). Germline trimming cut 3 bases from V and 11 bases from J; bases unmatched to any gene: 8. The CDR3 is CASSSPGQGALAFF. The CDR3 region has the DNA TGTGCCAGCAGCTCCCCGGGACAGGGGGCGCTGGCTTTCTTT. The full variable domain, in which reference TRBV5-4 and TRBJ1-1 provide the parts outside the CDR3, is ETGVTQSPTHLIKTRGQQVTLRCSSQSGHNTVSWYQQALGQGPQFIFQYYREEENGRGNFPPRFSGLQFPNYSSELNVNALELDDSALYLCASSSPGQGALAFFGQGTRLTVV.

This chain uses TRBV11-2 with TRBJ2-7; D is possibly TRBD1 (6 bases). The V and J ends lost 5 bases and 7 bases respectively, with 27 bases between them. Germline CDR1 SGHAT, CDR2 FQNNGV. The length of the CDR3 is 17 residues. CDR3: CASSLLPGTTPLREQYF. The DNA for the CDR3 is TGTGCCAGCAGCCTACTACCCGGGACAACTCCTCTTCGGGAGCAGTACTTC.

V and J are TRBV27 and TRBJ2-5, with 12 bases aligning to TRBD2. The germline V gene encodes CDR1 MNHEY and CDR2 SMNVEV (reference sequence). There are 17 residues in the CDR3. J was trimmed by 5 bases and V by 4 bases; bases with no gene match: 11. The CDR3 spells CASSSVGLAGSRETQYF. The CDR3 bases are TGTGCCAGCAGTTCAGTAGGACTAGCGGGAAGTCGGGAGACCCAGTACTTC.

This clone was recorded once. The CDR3, as DNA: TGTGCCAGCAGCCCCGACAGGGGAATCGAGAACACTGAAGCTTTCTTT. Its translation: CASSPDRGIENTEAFF. V gene TRBV7-9 combines with J gene TRBJ1-1; 8 nucleotides align to TRBD1. This CDR3 spans 16 amino acids. In germline, CDR1 is SEHNR, CDR2 FQNEAQ (reference sequence). V was pared by 5 bases and J by 1 base, with 9 bases of the junction left unmatched.

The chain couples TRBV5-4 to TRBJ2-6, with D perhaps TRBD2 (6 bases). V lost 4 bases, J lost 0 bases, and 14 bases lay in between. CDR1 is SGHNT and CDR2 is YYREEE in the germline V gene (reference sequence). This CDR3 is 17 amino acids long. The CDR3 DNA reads TGTGCCAGCAGCCGCTCCGGAGGGAGCTCTGGGGCCAACGTCCTGACTTTC. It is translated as CASSRSGGSSGANVLTF.

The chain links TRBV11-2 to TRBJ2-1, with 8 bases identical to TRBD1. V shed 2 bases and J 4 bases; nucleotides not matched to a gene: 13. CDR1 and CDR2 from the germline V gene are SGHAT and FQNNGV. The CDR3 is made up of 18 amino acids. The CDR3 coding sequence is TGTGCCAGCAGCTTATATGGCAGGGGGCGCAGGCGATACAATGAGCAGTTCTTC. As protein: CASSLYGRGRRRYNEQFF.

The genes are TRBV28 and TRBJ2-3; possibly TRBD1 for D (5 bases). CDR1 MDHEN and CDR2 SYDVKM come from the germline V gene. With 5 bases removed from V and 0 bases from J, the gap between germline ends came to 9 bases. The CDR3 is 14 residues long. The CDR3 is CASSRQISTDTQYF. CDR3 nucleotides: TGTGCCAGCAGTCGACAGATAAGCACAGATACGCAGTATTTT.

The CDR3 DNA follows: TGCGCCAGCATCCCGGGACAGTCTCTATACGAGCAGTACTTC. It translates to CASIPGQSLYEQYF. The chain couples TRBV10-2 to TRBJ2-7; 7 nucleotides align to TRBD1. V lost 7 bases and J lost 4; bases outside the gene matches: 10. In germline, CDR1 is WSHSY, CDR2 SAAADI. The length of the CDR3 is 14 residues.

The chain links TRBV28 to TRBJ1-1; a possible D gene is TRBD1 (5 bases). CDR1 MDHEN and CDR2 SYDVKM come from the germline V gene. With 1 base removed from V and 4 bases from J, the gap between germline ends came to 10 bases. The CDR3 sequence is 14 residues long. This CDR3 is CASSLLGASTEAFF. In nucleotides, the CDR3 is TGTGCCAGCAGTTTATTAGGGGCGAGCACTGAAGCTTTCTTT.

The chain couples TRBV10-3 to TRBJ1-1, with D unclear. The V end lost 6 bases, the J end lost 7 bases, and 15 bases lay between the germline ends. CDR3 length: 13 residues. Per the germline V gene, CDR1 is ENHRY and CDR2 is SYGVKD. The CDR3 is CAIRADPSGEAFF. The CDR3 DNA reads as TGTGCCATCAGGGCGGACCCCAGCGGTGAAGCTTTCTTT.

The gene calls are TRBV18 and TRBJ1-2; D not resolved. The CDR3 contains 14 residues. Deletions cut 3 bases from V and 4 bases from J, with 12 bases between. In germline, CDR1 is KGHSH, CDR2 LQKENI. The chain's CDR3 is CASSPPEAPYGYTF. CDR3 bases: TGTGCCAGCTCACCGCCCGAGGCCCCCTATGGCTACACCTTC.

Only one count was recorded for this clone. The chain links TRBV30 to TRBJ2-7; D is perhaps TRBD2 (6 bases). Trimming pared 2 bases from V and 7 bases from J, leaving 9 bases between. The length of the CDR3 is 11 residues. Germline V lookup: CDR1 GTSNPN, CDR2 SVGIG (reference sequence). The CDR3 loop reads CAWSPAGEQYF. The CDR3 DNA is TGTGCCTGGAGTCCGGCGGGGGAGCAGTACTTC. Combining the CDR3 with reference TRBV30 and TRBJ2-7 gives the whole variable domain SQTIHQWPATLVQPVGSPLSLECTVEGTSNPNLYWYRQAAGRGLQLLFYSVGIGQISSEVPQNLSASRPQDRQFILSSKKLLLSDSGFYLCAWSPAGEQYFGPGTRLTVT.

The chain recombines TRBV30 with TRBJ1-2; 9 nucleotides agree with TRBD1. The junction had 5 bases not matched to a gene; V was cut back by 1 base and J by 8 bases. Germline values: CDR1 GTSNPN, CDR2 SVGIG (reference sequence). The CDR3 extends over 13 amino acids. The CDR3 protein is CAWSARTGEGYTF. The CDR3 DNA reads TGTGCCTGGAGTGCTCGGACAGGGGAAGGCTACACCTTC.

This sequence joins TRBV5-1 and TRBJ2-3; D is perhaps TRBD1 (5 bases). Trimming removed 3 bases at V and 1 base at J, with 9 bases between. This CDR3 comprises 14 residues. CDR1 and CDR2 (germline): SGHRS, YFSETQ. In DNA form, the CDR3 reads TGCGCCAGCAGCTATTTAGGGGGCACAGATACGCAGTATTTT. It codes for CASSYLGGTDTQYF.

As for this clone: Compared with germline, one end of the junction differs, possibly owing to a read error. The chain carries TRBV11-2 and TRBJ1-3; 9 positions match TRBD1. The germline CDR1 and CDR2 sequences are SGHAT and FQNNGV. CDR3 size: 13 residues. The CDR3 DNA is TGTGCCAGCAGCCCAGACAGGGGGTCCTTTGTATTTTTT. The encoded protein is CASSPDRGSFVFF.

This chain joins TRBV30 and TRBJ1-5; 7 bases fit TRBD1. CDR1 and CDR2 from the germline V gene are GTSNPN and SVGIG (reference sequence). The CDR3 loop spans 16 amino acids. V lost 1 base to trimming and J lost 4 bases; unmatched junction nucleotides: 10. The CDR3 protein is CAWSGVGTVGNQPQHF. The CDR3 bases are TGTGCCTGGAGTGGGGTAGGGACAGTGGGTAATCAGCCCCAGCATTTT.

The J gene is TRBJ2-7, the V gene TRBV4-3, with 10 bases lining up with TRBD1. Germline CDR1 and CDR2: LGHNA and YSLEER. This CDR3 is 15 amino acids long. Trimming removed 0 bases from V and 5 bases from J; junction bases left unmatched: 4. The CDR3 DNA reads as TGCGCCAGCAGCCAAGATCGGGGGACAGGGGACGAGCAGTACTTC. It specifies CASSQDRGTGDEQYF.

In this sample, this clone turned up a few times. The CDR3 spells CSVEGLGQGVEKLFF. CDR3 coding DNA: TGCAGCGTTGAAGGCCTTGGACAGGGGGTTGAAAAACTGTTTTTT. The rearrangement uses TRBV29-1 and TRBJ1-4, with 10 bases aligning to TRBD1. V was pared by 1 base and J by 7 bases, with 6 bases of the junction left unmatched. The CDR3 is 15 residues long. Germline V gene data show CDR1 as SQVTM and CDR2 as ANQGSEA.

The CDR3 sequence is CASAGGAHLSDEKLFF. CDR3 bases: TGTGCCAGCGCAGGGGGCGCTCACCTTTCGGATGAAAAACTGTTTTTT. V is TRBV28 and J is TRBJ1-4; 8 bases are a match to TRBD1. Germline V gives CDR1 MDHEN, CDR2 SYDVKM. Trimming cost V 8 bases and J 6 bases; bases outside gene matches: 14. CDR3 size: 16 residues. The full variable domain, rest sourced from reference TRBV28 and TRBJ1-4, is DVKVTQSSRYLVKRTGEKVFLECVQDMDHENMFWYRQDPGLGLRLIYFSYDVKMKEKGDIPEGYSVSREKKERFSLILESASTNQTSMYLCASAGGAHLSDEKLFFGSGTQLSVL.